These 5 T cell receptor beta chains were sequenced from one sample in a study of T cell responses to AZD1222 COVID-19 vaccine. TCRdb's table, derived via immunoSEQ multiplex PCR, lists solely in-frame clones and lacks some. The table has some 120,000 clones, over 75% seen once; the top ten hold approximately 7.5%. Sequencing was performed on peripheral blood, taken on day 0 of AZD1222 vaccination. The source is an adult in good health.

CDR3 bases: TGTGCCAGCAGCATATCAGGGGGCAATTCACCCCTCCACTTT. Protein sequence: CASSISGGNSPLHF. This chain joins TRBV7-9 and TRBJ1-6, with 8 positions matching TRBD1. The V segment lost 5 bases and the J segment 7 bases; nucleotides outside the gene matches: 4. The CDR3 length is 14 residues. In germline, CDR1 is SEHNR, CDR2 FQNEAQ (reference sequence).

This clone has only one observation. The chain uses TRBV10-1 and TRBJ2-7; D is possibly TRBD1 (6 bases). V dropped 0 bases and J dropped 4 bases, with 25 bases sitting between them. Germline assignment: CDR1 WNHNN and CDR2 SYGVQD (reference sequence). The CDR3 runs 19 residues. The CDR3 is CASSESMARQANTHYEQYF. The CDR3 region has the DNA TGCGCCAGCAGTGAGTCGATGGCCCGACAGGCCAATACGCATTACGAGCAGTACTTC.

The chain employs TRBV15 and TRBJ1-6; D not resolved. This CDR3 region has 14 residues. The V end lost 0 bases, the J end lost 7 bases, and 7 bases lay between the germline ends. Germline CDR1 LNHNV, CDR2 YYDKDF (reference sequence). The CDR3 reads CATSRERENSPLHF. The CDR3 nucleotides are TGTGCCACCAGCAGAGAAAGGGAGAATTCACCCCTCCACTTT.

This chain connects TRBV7-2 to TRBJ2-3; D assignment may be TRBD1 or TRBD2 (5 bases each). Between the trimmed V and J ends, which lost 3 bases and 2 bases, there was a span of 18 bases. This CDR3 contains 17 residues. Germline V gives CDR1 SGHTA, CDR2 FQGNSA. The CDR3 nucleotides are TGTGCCAGCAGCTTCTTGAGGGGAAGGGGATACACAGATACGCAGTATTTT. Residues: CASSFLRGRGYTDTQYF.

The V gene is TRBV19, the J gene TRBJ2-5; 8 bases are a match to TRBD1. The DNA end is a closer match to TRBJ2-7, so the J assignment may be wrong. Germline assignment: CDR1 LNHDA and CDR2 SQIVND (reference sequence). The CDR3 is made up of 17 amino acids. Written as DNA, the CDR3 is TGTGCCAGTAGTAACCGACTCCGGGACAGGTCTTTCTCCGAGCAGTACTTC. Protein sequence: CASSNRLRDRSFSEQYF.